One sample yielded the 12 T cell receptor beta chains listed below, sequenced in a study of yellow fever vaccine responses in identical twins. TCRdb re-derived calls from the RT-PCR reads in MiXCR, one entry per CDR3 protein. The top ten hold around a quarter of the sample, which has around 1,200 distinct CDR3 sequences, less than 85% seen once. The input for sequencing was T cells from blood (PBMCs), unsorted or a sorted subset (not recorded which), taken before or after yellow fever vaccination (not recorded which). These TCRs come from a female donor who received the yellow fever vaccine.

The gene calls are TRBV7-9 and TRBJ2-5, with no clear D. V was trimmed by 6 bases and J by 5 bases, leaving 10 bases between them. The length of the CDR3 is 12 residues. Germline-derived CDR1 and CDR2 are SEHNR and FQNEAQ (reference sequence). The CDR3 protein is CASSRAGETQYF. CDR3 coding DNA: TGTGCCAGCAGTCGAGCCGGGGAGACCCAGTACTTC.

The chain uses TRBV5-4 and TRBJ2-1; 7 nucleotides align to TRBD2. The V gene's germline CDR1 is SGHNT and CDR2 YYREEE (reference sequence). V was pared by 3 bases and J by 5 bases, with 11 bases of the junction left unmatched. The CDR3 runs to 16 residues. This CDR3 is CASSWGGLGVNNEQFF. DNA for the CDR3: TGTGCCAGCAGCTGGGGCGGACTAGGGGTTAACAATGAGCAGTTCTTC.

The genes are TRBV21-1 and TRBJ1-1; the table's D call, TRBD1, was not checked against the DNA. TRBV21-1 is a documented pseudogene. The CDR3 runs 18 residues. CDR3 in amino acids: CASSFPRGTGPCGTEAFF. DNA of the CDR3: TGTGCCAGCAGCTTCCCTCGCGGGACAGGGCCCTGTGGCACTGAAGCTTTCTTT.

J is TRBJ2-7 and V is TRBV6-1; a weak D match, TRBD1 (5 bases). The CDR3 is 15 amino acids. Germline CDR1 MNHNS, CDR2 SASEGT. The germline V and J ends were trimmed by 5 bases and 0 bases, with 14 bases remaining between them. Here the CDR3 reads CASSPITDSSYEQYF. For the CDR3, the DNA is TGTGCCAGCAGTCCGATCACCGACAGCTCCTACGAGCAGTACTTC.

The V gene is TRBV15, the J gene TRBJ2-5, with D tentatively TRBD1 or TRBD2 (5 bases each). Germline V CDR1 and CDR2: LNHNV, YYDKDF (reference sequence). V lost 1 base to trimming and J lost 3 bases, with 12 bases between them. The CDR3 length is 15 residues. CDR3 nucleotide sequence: TGTGCCACCAGCAGAGCGGGACGATACGAAGAGACCCAGTACTTC. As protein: CATSRAGRYEETQYF.

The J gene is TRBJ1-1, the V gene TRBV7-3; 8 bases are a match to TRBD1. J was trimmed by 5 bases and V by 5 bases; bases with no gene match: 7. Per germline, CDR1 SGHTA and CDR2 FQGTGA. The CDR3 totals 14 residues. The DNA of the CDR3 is TGTGCCAGCAGCGCGCAGGGGGCGCGGACTGAAGCTTTCTTT. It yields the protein CASSAQGARTEAFF. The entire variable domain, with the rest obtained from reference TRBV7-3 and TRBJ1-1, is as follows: GAGVSQTPSNKVTEKGKYVELRCDPISGHTALYWYRQSLGQGPEFLIYFQGTGAADDSGLPNDRFFAVRPEGSVSTLKIQRTERGDSAVYLCASSAQGARTEAFFGQGTRLTVV.

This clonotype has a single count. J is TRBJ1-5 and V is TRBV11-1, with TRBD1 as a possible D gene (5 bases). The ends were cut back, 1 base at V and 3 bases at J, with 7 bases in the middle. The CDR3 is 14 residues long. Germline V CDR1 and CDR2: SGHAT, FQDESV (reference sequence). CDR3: CASSLEGNNQPQHF. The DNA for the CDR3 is TGTGCCAGCAGCTTAGAGGGGAACAATCAGCCCCAGCATTTT.

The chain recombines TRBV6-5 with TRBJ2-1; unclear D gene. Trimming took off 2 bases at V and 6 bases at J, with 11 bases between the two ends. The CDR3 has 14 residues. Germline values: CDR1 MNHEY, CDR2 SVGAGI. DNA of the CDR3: TGTGCCAGCAGTTACGGATCCCACTCCAATGAGCAGTTCTTC. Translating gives CASSYGSHSNEQFF.

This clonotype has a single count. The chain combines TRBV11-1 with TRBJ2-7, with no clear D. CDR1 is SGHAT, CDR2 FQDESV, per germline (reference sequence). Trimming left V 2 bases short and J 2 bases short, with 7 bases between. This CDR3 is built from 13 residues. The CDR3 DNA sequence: TGTGCCAGCAGCTTAAGTCTAGCCTACGAGCAGTACTTC. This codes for CASSLSLAYEQYF.

In DNA, the CDR3 is TGCGCCAGCAGCTTGGTACAGGGGGCCGGAGATACGCAGTATTTT. The encoded protein is CASSLVQGAGDTQYF. The chain is built from TRBV5-1 and TRBJ2-3, with 9 bases that match TRBD1. Germline V gene lookup returns CDR1 SGHRS and CDR2 YFSETQ. The CDR3 has 15 amino acids. V lost 0 bases to trimming and J lost 5 bases; unmatched junction nucleotides: 4.

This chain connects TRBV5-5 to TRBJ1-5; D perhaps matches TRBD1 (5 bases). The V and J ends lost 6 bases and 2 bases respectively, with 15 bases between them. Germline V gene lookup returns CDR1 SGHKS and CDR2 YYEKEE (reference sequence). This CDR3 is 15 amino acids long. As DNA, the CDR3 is TGTGCCAGCATGGGGGGGTTTAGGGGCAATCAGCCCCAGCATTTT. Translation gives CASMGGFRGNQPQHF.

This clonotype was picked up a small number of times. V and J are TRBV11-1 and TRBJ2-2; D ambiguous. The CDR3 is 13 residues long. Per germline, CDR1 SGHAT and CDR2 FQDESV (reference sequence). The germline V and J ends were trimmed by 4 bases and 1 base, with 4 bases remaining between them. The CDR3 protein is CASSSVNTGELFF. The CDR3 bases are TGTGCCAGCAGCTCCGTGAACACCGGGGAGCTGTTTTTT.